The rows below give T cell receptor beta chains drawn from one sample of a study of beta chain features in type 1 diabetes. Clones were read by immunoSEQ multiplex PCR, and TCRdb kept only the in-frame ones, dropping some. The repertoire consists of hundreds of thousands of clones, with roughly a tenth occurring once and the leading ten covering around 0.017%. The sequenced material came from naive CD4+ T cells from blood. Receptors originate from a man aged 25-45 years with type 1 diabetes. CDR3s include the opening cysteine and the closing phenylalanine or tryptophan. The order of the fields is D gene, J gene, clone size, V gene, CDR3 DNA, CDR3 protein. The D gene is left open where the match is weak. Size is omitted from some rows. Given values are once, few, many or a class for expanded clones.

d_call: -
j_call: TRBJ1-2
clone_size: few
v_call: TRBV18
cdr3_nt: TGTGCCAGCTCACCTGCGGAGCGGGGCGCGTCGGCCGGCTACACCTTC
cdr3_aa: CASSPAERGASAGYTF

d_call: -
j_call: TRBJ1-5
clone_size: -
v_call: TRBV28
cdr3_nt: TGTGCCAGCAGTTCGGGTTCGGGTGGTTTAAATCAGCCCCAGCATTTT
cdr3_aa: CASSSGSGGLNQPQHF

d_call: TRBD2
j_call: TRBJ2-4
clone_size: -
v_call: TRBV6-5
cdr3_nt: TGTGCCAGCAGTATCCGCGGGGGGAGAGACATTCAGTACTTC
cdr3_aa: CASSIRGGRDIQYF

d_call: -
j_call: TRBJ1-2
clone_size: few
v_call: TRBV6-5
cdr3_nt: TGTGCCAGCAGCCTAAGGAGGTCTAACTATGGCTACACCTTC
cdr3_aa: CASSLRRSNYGYTF

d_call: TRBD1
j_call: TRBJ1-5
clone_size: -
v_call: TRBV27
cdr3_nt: TGTGCCAGCCGGGGACAGCTCAATCAGCCCCAGCATTTT
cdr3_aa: CASRGQLNQPQHF

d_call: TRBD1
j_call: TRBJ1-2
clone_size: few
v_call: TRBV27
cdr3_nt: TGTGCCAGCAGTTTATGGTCCCCTTCCAAGGTTCCGACAGGGGATGGCTACACCTTC
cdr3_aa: CASSLWSPSKVPTGDGYTF

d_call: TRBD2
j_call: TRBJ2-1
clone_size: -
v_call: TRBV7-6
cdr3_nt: TGTGCCAGCAGCGGGGGGGGAGGTGGGTACAATGAGCAGTTCTTC
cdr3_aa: CASSGGGGGYNEQFF

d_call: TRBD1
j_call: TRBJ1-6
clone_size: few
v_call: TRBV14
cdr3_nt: TGTGCCAGCAGCGTGGACAGGAGGTCACCCCTCCACTTT
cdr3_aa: CASSVDRRSPLHF

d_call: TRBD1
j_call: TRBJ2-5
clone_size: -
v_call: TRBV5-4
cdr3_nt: TGTGCCAGCAGCACAGGACAGGCCCAAGAGACCCAGTACTTC
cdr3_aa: CASSTGQAQETQYF

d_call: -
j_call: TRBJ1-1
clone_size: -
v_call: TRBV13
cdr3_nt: TGTGCCAGCAGCCTAAAGGAGGCGCAGACTGAAGCTTTCTTT
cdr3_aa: CASSLKEAQTEAFF

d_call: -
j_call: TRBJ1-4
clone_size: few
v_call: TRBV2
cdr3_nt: TGTGCCAGCCAGCGGGAGCTACCCTCGGAACTGTTTTTT
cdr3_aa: CASQRELPSELFF

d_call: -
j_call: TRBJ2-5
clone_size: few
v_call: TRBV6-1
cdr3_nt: TGTGCCAGCAGCCCTACGGGGGTAGAGACCCAGTACTTC
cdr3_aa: CASSPTGVETQYF

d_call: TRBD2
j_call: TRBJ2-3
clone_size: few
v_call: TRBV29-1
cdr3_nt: TGCAGGACGGAGGACGCGGGAGTGCCAGATACGCAGTATTTT
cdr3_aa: CRTEDAGVPDTQYF

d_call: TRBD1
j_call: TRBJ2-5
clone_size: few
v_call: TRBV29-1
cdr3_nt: TGCAGCGTAACCGGGACAGGGTACCAAGAGACCCAGTACTTC
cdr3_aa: CSVTGTGYQETQYF

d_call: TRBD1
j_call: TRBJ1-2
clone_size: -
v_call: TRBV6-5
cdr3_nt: TGTGCCAGCAGCCGACAGGGCCGCTATGGCTACACCTTC
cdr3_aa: CASSRQGRYGYTF

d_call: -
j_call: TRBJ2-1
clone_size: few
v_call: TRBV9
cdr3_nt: TGTGCCAGCAGCGTAGATCTTTACAATGAGCAGTTCTTC
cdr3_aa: CASSVDLYNEQFF

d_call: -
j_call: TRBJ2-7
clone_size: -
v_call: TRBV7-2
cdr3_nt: TGTGCCAGCAGCTTAGGACAGGTCAGCTCCTACGAGCAGTACTTC
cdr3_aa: CASSLGQVSSYEQYF

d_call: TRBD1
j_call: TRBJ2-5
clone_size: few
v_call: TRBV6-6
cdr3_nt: TGTGCCAGCAGTAATCGACAGGGTGGGGAGACCCAGTACTTC
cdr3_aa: CASSNRQGGETQYF

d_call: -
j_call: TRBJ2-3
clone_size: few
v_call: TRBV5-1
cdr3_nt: TGCGCCAGCAGCTTGGGGGCTACCACAGATACGCAGTATTTT
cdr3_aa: CASSLGATTDTQYF

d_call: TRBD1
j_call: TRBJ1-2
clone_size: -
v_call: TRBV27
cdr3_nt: TGTGCCAGCAGAGCACCGGGACAGGGATATGGCTACACCTTC
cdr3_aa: CASRAPGQGYGYTF

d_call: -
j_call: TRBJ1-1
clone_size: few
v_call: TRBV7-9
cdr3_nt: TGTGCCAGCAGCTTGGACAGAGTTACTGAAGCTTTCTTT
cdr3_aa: CASSLDRVTEAFF

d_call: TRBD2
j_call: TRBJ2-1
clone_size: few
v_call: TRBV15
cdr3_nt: TGTGCCACCAGGCGAGCGGGGGAGGGTTCCTACAATGAGCAGTTCTTC
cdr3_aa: CATRRAGEGSYNEQFF

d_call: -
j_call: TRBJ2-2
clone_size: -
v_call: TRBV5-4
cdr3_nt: TGTGCCAGCAGCTTGTTTATCGGGGCCGGGGAGCTGTTTTTT
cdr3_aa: CASSLFIGAGELFF

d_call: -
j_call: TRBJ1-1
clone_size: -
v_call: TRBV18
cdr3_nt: TGTGCCAGCTCACCGAGGCCGGGGAACACTGAAGCTTTCTTT
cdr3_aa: CASSPRPGNTEAFF

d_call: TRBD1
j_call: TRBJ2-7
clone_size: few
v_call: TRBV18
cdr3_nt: TGTGCCAGCTCAGAAGGGACAGGGAGCTCCTACGAGCAGTACTTC
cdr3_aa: CASSEGTGSSYEQYF

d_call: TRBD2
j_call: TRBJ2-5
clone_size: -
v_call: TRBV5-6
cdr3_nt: TGTGCCAGCAGCGCGACGGCCCCGGGAGGGGCCCAGTACTTC
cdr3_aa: CASSATAPGGAQYF

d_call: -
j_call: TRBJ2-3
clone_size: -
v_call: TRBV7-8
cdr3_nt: TGTGCCAGCAGCTCCCGACTAAGCACAGATACGCAGTATTTT
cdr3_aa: CASSSRLSTDTQYF

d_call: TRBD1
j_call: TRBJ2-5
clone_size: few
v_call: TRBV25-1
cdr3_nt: TGTGCCAGCACCCCGACAGGGGAACAGACCCAGTACTTC
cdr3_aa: CASTPTGEQTQYF

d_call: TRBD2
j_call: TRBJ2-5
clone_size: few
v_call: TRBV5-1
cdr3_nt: TGCGCCAGCAGCTTGGCCCCGGGAGGGGAGACCCAGTACTTC
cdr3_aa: CASSLAPGGETQYF

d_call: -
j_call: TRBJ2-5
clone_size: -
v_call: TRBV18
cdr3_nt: TGTGCCAGCTCACCATCAGGGCAAGAGACCCAGTACTTC
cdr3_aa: CASSPSGQETQYF

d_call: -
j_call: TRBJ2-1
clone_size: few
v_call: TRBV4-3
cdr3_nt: TGCGCCAGCAGCCAAGTTTCGGTGGATGAGCAGTTCTTC
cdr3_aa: CASSQVSVDEQFF

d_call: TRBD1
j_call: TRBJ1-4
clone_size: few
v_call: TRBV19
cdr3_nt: TGTGCCAGTAGTATCTGGACAGGGGTCCGTGAAAAACTGTTTTTT
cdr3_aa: CASSIWTGVREKLFF

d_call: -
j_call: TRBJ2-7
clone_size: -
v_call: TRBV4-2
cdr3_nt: TGTGCCAGCAGCCAAGCGTCAGGACAGAGCTCCTACGAGCAGTACTTC
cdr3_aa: CASSQASGQSSYEQYF

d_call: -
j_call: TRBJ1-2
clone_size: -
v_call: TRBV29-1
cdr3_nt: TGCAGCGTTGCGGCGAGCGGTAACTATGGCTACACCTTC
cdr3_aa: CSVAASGNYGYTF

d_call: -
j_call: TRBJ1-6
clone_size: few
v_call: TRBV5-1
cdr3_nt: TGCGCCAGCAGCTTTGGGAGGGCACCCCTCCACTTT
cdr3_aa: CASSFGRAPLHF

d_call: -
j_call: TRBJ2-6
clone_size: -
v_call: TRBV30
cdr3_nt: TGTGCCTGGAGAAGAGGGGGGGGCTCTGGGGCCAACGTCCTGACTTTC
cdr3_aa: CAWRRGGGSGANVLTF